Listed here are 14 T cell receptor beta chains from one sample, sequenced in a study of T cell responses to AZD1222 COVID-19 vaccine. Using immunoSEQ multiplex PCR, the repertoire was profiled, and TCRdb retains in-frame clones only, with some absent. There are around 140,000 clones in the sample; just under 95% occur only once, and roughly 5% lies in the top ten. The sample consisted of peripheral blood, taken on day 0 of AZD1222 vaccination. These receptor sequences come from an adult in good health.

The chain is built from TRBV9 and TRBJ2-1, with TRBD2 matching 10 bases. V gave up 3 bases and J gave up 1 base; unmatched junction bases: 7. Germline CDR1 and CDR2: SGDLS and YYNGEE. This CDR3 region has 17 residues. The CDR3 DNA follows: TGTGCCAGCAGCGCCAAGACTAGCGGGCAGTCCTACAATGAGCAGTTCTTC. Amino acids: CASSAKTSGQSYNEQFF.

The chain combines TRBV24-1 with TRBJ2-3; 7 bases match TRBD1. This CDR3 contains 14 residues. V dropped 6 bases and J dropped 8; count of bases not matched to a gene: 10. Per the germline V gene, CDR1 is KGHDR and CDR2 is SFDVKD. For the CDR3, the DNA is TGTGCCACCAGTCCGGGACAGCCTCCCGGTACGCAGTATTTT. This codes for CATSPGQPPGTQYF.

The chain recombines TRBV11-2 with TRBJ1-1; the D is unclear. V shed 1 base and J shed 6 bases, with 12 bases lying between them. Germline-derived CDR1 and CDR2 are SGHAT and FQNNGV. The CDR3 extends over 14 amino acids. The CDR3, as DNA: TGTGCCAGCAGCTTAGGTGGGTTGGTCCCTGAAGCTTTCTTT. It yields the protein CASSLGGLVPEAFF.

The chain uses TRBV7-6 and TRBJ2-5; D is perhaps TRBD2 (7 bases). Trimming cost V 6 bases and J 0 bases, with 17 bases left between them. The CDR3 contains 16 residues. Germline V gene sequence: CDR1 SGHVS, CDR2 FNYEAQ. CDR3 loop: CASRKRDTLYQETQYF. In DNA, the CDR3 is TGTGCCAGCAGAAAGCGGGACACCCTGTACCAAGAGACCCAGTACTTC.

The chain carries TRBV19 and TRBJ2-6; 12 nucleotides align to TRBD2. Trimming at V came to 4 bases and at J to 0 bases, leaving 4 bases not matched to a gene. Germline assignment: CDR1 LNHDA and CDR2 SQIVND (reference sequence). The CDR3 spans 18 residues. The CDR3 DNA sequence: TGTGCCAGTAGTACCGGACTAGCGGGGCCCTCTGGGGCCAACGTCCTGACTTTC. Translated, it gives CASSTGLAGPSGANVLTF.

The chain carries TRBV24-1 and TRBJ2-1, with 8 bases aligning to TRBD2. This CDR3 comprises 17 residues. Germline trimming cut 5 bases from V and 0 bases from J; bases unmatched to any gene: 8. The germline gives CDR1 KGHDR, CDR2 SFDVKD. Here the CDR3 reads CATSGTGGPVSYNEQFF. The CDR3 DNA is TGTGCCACCAGTGGCACGGGGGGGCCTGTCTCCTACAATGAGCAGTTCTTC.

The chain uses TRBV11-2 and TRBJ2-7; D possibly matches TRBD1 or TRBD2 (5 bases each). Germline assignment: CDR1 SGHAT and CDR2 FQNNGV. V lost 6 bases and J 1 base, leaving 16 bases between the germline ends. This CDR3 is 15 amino acids long. The CDR3 bases are TGTGCCAGCAGATCAGGGAGTATTGGATCCTACGAGCAGTACTTC. Protein: CASRSGSIGSYEQYF.

V and J are TRBV5-4 and TRBJ2-1; D remains unclear. The CDR3 spans 12 residues. Trimming took 0 bases from V and 6 from J, leaving 4 bases between them. The germline gives CDR1 SGHNT, CDR2 YYREEE (reference sequence). In DNA, the CDR3 is TGTGCCAGCAGCTTGGATGGCAATGAGCAGTTCTTC. This codes for CASSLDGNEQFF.

This chain uses TRBV5-4 with TRBJ2-1; the match to TRBD1 covers 7 bases. CDR3 length equals 14 residues. The V gene's germline CDR1 is SGHNT and CDR2 YYREEE (reference sequence). Trimming cost V 4 bases and J 6 bases; bases outside gene matches: 7. CDR3 in DNA: TGTGCCAGCAGCCCGAAGGACAGGTCCAATGAGCAGTTCTTC. Encoded protein: CASSPKDRSNEQFF.

V is TRBV7-9 and J is TRBJ1-1; D unresolved. This CDR3 has 12 residues. Trimming took off 6 bases at V and 8 bases at J, with 13 bases between the two ends. CDR1 and CDR2 from the germline V gene are SEHNR and FQNEAQ (reference sequence). The DNA for the CDR3 is TGTGCCAGCAGGAGGAGAGAGGAAGAAGCTTTCTTT. Residues: CASRRREEEAFF.

The chain carries TRBV5-1 and TRBJ1-6, with D tentatively TRBD1 (5 bases). Germline values: CDR1 SGHRS, CDR2 YFSETQ. V was pared by 4 bases and J by 4 bases, with 12 bases between. The CDR3 contains 15 residues. This CDR3 is CASSPGGSYNSPLHF. For the CDR3, the DNA is TGCGCCAGCAGCCCCGGGGGAAGTTATAATTCACCCCTCCACTTT.

The genes are TRBV15 and TRBJ2-3, with D possibly called TRBD1 or TRBD2 (6 bases each). The CDR3 consists of 17 residues. Trimming shortened V by 0 bases and J by 8 bases, and 21 bases separated the two germline ends. CDR1 LNHNV and CDR2 YYDKDF come from the germline V gene (reference sequence). The chain's CDR3 is CATSREAGGRGVSTQYF. CDR3 DNA sequence: TGTGCCACCAGCAGAGAGGCCGGGGGCAGGGGAGTGAGTACGCAGTATTTT.

The rearrangement links TRBV15 to TRBJ2-5; TRBD2 matches at 10 bases. Germline V gene sequence: CDR1 LNHNV, CDR2 YYDKDF (reference sequence). The ends lost 3 bases at V and 3 bases at J; junction bases unmatched: 7. The CDR3 consists of 16 residues. The chain's CDR3 is CATSRQGTSVEETQYF. The CDR3 region has the DNA TGTGCCACCAGCAGGCAGGGGACTAGCGTAGAAGAGACCCAGTACTTC.

The chain employs TRBV28 and TRBJ2-5; D perhaps matches TRBD1 (6 bases). Trimming stripped 6 bases from V and 5 bases from J, with 19 bases between. This CDR3 has 15 residues. Germline lookup yields CDR1 MDHEN and CDR2 SYDVKM. CDR3 region: CASSRTQGNRETQYF. In DNA form, the CDR3 reads TGTGCCAGCAGCCGAACCCAGGGGAATCGGGAGACCCAGTACTTC. Full variable domain (outside the CDR3, taken from reference TRBV28 and TRBJ2-5): DVKVTQSSRYLVKRTGEKVFLECVQDMDHENMFWYRQDPGLGLRLIYFSYDVKMKEKGDIPEGYSVSREKKERFSLILESASTNQTSMYLCASSRTQGNRETQYFGPGTRLLVL.